This T cell receptor (beta chain) was recovered during a study of T cell responses to AZD1222 COVID-19 vaccine. This clone was seen once. Its antigen is unidentified. One end of the junction is discordant with germline, which a read error may explain. The same CDR3 can be traced to other DNA sequences in this sample. Second-dose intervals of approximately 4 or approximately 12 weeks were pooled. Germline CDR1 reads MNHNY; CDR2 reads SVGAGI (reference sequence). The CDR3 runs 12 residues. The protocol was immunoSEQ multiplex PCR, while the TCRdb copy is restricted to in-frame clones and leaves out a portion. The data show 70,000 or so clones, with less than 90% seen just once and around 27% held by the top ten. Points from the study as a whole: Baseline serology detected seropositivity in only six AZD1222 recipients. Samples come after the peak T cell response, not at day 14.

This rearrangement joins TRBV6-6 to TRBJ1-2, with D possibly matching TRBD1 (5 bases). The sample here was peripheral blood, taken 28 days after the second AZD1222 dose. This TCR derives from an adult who received the AZD1222 COVID-19 vaccine. Here the CDR3 DNA reads TGTGCCAGCAGTTACACCCAGGGAGGCTACACCTTT. It specifies CASSYTQGGYTF.